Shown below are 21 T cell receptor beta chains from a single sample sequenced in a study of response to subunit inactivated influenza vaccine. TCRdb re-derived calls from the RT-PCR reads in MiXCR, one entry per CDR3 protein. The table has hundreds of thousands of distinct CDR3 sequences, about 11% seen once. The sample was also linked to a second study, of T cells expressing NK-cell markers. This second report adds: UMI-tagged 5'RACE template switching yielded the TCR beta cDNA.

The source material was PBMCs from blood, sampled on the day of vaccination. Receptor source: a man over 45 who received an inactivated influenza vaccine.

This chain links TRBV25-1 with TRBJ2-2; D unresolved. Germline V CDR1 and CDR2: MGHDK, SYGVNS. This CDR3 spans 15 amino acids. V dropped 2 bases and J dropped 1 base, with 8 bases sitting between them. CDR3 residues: CASSEGPMNTGELFF. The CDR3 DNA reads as TGTGCCAGCAGTGAAGGGCCTATGAACACCGGGGAGCTGTTTTTT.

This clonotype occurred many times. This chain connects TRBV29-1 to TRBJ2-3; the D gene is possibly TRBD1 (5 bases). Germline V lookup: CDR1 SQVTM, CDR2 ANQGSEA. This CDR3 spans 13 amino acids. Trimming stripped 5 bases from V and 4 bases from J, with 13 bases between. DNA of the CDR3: TGCAGCGTTTTTGCTGGGGCGTCAGATACGCAGTATTTT. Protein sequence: CSVFAGASDTQYF.

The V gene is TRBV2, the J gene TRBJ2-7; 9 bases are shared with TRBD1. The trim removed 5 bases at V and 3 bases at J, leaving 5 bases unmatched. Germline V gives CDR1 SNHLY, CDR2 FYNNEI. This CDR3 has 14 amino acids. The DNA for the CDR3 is TGTGCCAGCAGTACCTTGACAGGGGGCTACGAGCAGTACTTC. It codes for CASSTLTGGYEQYF.

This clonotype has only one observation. DNA of the CDR3: TGTGCCAGCCTTCACTTACAGGGAATTGGCACAGATACGCAGTATTTT. This codes for CASLHLQGIGTDTQYF. The chain uses TRBV6-2 or TRBV6-3 and TRBJ2-3; weak D call: TRBD1 (6 bases). CDR1 is MNHEY and CDR2 is SVGEGT in the germline V gene. V was shortened by 8 bases and J by 1 base, with 19 bases between the two germline ends. This CDR3 spans 16 amino acids.

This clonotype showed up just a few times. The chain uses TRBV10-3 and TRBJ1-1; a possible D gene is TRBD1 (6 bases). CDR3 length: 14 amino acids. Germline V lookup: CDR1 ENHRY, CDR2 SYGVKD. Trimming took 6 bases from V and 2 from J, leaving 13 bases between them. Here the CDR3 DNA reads TGTGCCATCAGCCCCATACAGGGCAACACTGAAGCTTTCTTT. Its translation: CAISPIQGNTEAFF.

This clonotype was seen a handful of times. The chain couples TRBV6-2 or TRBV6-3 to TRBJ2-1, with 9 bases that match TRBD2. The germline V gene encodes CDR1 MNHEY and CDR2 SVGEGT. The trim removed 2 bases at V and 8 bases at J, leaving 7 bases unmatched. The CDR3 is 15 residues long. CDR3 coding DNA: TGTGCCAGCAGTTACGGGCTAGCGGGGTCCCATGAGCAGTTCTTC. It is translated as CASSYGLAGSHEQFF.

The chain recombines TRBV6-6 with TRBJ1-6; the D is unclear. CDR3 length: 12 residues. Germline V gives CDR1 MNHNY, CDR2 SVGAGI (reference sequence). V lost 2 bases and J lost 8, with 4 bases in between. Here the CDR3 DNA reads TGTGCCAGCAGTTACCCGGATTCACCCCTCCACTTT. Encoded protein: CASSYPDSPLHF.

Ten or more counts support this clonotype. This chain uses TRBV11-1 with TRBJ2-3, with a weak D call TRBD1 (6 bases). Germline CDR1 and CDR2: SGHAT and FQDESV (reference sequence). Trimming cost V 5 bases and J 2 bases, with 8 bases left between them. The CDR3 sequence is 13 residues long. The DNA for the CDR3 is TGTGCCAGCAGCGGACAGTTCACAGATACGCAGTATTTT. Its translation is CASSGQFTDTQYF.

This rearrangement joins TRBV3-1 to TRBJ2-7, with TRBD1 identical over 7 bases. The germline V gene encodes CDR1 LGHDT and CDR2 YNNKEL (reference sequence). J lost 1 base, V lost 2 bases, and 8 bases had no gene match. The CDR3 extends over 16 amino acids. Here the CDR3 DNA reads TGTGCCAGCAGCCAAATAGGGGGCCGGTTTTCCTACGAGCAGTACTTC. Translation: CASSQIGGRFSYEQYF.

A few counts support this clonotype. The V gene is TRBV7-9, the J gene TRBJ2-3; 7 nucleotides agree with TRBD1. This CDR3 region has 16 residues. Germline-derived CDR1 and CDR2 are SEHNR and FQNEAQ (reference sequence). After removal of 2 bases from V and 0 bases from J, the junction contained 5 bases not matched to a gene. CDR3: CASSLKTGRSTDTQYF. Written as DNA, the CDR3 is TGTGCCAGCAGCTTAAAGACAGGGAGAAGCACAGATACGCAGTATTTT.

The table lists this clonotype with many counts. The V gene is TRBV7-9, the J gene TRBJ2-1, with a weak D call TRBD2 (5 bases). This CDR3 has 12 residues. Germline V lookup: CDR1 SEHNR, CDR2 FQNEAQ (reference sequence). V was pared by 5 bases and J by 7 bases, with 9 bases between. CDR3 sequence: CASSPDLNEQFF. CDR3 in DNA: TGTGCCAGCAGCCCGGACTTAAATGAGCAGTTCTTC.

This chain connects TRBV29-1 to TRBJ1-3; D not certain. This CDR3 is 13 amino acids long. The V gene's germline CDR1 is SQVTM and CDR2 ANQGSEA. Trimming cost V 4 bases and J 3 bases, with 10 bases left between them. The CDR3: CSVGRWGGNTIYF. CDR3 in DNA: TGCAGCGTTGGGCGGTGGGGTGGAAACACCATATATTTT.

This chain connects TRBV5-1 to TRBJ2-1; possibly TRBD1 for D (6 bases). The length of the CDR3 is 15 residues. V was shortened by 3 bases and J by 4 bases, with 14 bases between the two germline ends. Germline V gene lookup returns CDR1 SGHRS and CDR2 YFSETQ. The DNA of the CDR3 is TGCGCCAGCAGCTCAGGACAGCTTCCATACAATGAGCAGTTCTTC. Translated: CASSSGQLPYNEQFF.

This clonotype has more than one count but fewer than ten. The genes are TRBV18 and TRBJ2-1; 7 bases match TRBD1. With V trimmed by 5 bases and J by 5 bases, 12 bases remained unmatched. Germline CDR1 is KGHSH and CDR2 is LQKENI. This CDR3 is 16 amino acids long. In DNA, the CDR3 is TGTGCCAGCTCATCCCGAAGGGGACAGACTAACAATGAGCAGTTCTTC. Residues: CASSSRRGQTNNEQFF.

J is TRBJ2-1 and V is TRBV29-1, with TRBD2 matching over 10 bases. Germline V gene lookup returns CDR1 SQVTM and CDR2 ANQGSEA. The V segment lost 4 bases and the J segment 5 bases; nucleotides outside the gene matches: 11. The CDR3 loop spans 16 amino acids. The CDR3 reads CSVGTSGRRWDNEQFF. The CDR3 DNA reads TGCAGCGTTGGGACTAGCGGTCGGAGGTGGGACAATGAGCAGTTCTTC.

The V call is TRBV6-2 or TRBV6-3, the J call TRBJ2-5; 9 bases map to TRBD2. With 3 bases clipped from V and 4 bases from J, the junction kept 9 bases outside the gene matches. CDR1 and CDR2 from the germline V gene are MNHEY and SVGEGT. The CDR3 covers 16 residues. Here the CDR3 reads CASSYPLAGPTETQYF. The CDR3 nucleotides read TGTGCCAGCAGTTATCCCCTAGCGGGGCCAACAGAGACCCAGTACTTC.

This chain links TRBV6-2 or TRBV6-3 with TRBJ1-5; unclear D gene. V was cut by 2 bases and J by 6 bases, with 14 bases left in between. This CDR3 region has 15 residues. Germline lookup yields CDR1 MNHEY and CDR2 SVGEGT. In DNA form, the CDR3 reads TGTGCCAGCAGTTACGGTCAGAGCAAAGGTCAGCCCCAGCATTTT. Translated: CASSYGQSKGQPQHF.

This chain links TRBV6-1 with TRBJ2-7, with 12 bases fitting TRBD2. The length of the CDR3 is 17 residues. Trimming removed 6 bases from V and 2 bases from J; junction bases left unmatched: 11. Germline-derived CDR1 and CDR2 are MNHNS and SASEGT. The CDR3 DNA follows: TGTGCCAGCAGGCCGACTAGCGGGGGACCCTTTACCTACGAGCAGTACTTC. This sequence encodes CASRPTSGGPFTYEQYF.

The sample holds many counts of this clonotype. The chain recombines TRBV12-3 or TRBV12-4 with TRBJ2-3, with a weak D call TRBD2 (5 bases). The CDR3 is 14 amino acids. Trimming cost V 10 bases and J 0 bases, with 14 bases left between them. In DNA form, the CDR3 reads TGTGCCACCACACCCGGGATTAGCACAGATACGCAGTATTTT. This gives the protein CATTPGISTDTQYF.

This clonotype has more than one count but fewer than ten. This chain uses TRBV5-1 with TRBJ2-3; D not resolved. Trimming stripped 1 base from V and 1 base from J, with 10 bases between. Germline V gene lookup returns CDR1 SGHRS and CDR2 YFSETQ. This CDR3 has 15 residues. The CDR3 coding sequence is TGCGCCAGCAGCTTGATTGACGGCCGCACAGATACGCAGTATTTT. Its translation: CASSLIDGRTDTQYF.

The CDR3 bases are TGTGCCAGCAGCTTAGAATCAGGACGGCAGTACTTC. Its translation is CASSLESGRQYF. The chain joins TRBV7-9 to TRBJ2-7; D not resolved. The CDR3 is made up of 12 amino acids. Germline loops: CDR1 SEHNR, CDR2 FQNEAQ (reference sequence). The V gene lost 1 base and the J gene lost 9 bases, with 10 bases spanning the gap.